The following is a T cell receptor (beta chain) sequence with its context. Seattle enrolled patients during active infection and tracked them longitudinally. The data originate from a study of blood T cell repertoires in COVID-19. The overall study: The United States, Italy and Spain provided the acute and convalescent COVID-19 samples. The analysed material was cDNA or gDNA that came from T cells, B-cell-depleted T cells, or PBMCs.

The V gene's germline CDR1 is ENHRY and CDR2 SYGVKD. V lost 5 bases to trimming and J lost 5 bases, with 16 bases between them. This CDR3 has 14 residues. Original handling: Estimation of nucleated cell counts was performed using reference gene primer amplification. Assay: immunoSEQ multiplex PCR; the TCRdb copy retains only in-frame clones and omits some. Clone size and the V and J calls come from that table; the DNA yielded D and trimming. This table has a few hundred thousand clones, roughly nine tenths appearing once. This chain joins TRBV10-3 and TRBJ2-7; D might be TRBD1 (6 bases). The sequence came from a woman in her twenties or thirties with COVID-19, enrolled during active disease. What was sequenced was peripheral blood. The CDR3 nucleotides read TGTGCCATCAGTAAGGACAGCCGGGAACACGAGCAGTACTTC. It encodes CAISKDSREHEQYF.